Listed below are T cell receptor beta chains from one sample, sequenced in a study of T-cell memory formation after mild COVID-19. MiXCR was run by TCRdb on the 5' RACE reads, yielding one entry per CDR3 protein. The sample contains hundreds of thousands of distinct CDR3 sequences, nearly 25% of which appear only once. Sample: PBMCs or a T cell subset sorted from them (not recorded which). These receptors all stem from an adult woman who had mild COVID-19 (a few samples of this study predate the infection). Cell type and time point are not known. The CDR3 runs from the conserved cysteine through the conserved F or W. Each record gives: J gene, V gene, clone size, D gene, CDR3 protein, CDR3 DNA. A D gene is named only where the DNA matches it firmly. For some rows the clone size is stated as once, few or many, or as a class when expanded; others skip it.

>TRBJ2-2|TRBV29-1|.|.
CSVERENTGELFF
TGCAGCGTTGAGCGGGAGAACACCGGGGAGCTGTTTTTT
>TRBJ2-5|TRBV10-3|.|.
CAISTGISHQETQYF
TGTGCCATCAGTACAGGGATTAGCCACCAAGAGACCCAGTACTTC
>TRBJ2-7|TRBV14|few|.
CASSQTTGSEQYF
TGTGCCAGCAGCCAAACCACGGGCAGCGAGCAGTACTTC
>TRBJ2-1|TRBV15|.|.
CATGVAEVYEQFF
TGTGCCACCGGGGTCGCAGAAGTATATGAGCAGTTCTTC
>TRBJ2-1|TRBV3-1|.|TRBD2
CASSRLAGGPGEQFF
TGTGCCAGCAGCCGACTAGCGGGGGGGCCAGGGGAGCAGTTCTTC
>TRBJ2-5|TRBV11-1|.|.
CASSFRPGSAQETQYF
TGTGCCAGCAGCTTCAGGCCGGGAAGTGCCCAAGAGACCCAGTACTTC
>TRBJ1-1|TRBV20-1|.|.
CSARGPQPGVGAEAFF
TGCAGTGCTAGAGGGCCTCAACCAGGGGTCGGCGCTGAAGCTTTCTTT
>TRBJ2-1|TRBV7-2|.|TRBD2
CASSSSGGPGEQFF
TGTGCCAGCAGCTCTAGCGGGGGCCCGGGTGAGCAGTTCTTC
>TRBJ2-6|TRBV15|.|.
CATSRDLQDIVLTF
TGTGCCACCAGCAGAGATTTACAGGACATCGTCCTGACTTTC
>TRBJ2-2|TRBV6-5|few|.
CASTNVAGELFF
TGTGCCAGCACCAACGTCGCCGGGGAGCTGTTTTTT
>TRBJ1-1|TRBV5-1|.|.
CASSLTTNLGAEAFF
TGCGCCAGCAGCTTGACGACAAACTTAGGCGCTGAAGCTTTCTTT
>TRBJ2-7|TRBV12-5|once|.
CASGWQADYEQYF
TGTGCTAGTGGGTGGCAGGCCGATTACGAGCAGTACTTC
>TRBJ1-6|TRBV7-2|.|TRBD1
CASSSQTGGLALHF
TGTGCCAGCAGCTCTCAGACAGGGGGATTGGCCCTCCACTTT
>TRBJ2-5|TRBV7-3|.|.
CASSLIHLETQYF
TGTGCCAGCAGCTTAATTCACCTTGAGACCCAGTACTTC
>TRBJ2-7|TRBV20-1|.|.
CSARYFESYEQYF
TGCAGTGCTAGATACTTCGAGTCCTACGAGCAGTACTTC
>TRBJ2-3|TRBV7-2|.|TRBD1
CASSFGTAGTDTQYF
TGTGCCAGCAGCTTCGGGACAGCGGGCACAGATACGCAGTATTTT
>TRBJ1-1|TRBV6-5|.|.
CASSYSYSQGRGNTEAFF
TGTGCCAGCAGTTACTCGTACTCGCAGGGTAGGGGTAACACTGAAGCTTTCTTT
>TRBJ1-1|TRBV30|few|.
CASLAPAGKGNTEAFF
TGTGCCTCGTTGGCGCCGGCAGGGAAGGGCAACACTGAAGCTTTCTTT
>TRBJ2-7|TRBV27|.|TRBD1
CASSRDRGLKSYEQYF
TGTGCCAGCAGCCGGGACAGGGGTTTAAAATCCTACGAGCAGTACTTC
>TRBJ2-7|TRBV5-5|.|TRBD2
CASSFGASGGYEQYF
TGTGCCAGCAGCTTCGGTGCTAGCGGGGGGTACGAGCAGTACTTC
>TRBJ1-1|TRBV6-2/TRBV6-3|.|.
CASSYVDTEAFF
TGTGCCAGCAGTTACGTAGACACTGAAGCTTTCTTT
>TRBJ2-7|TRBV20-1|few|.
CSASPAREIYEQYF
TGCAGTGCTAGCCCCGCGCGGGAAATCTACGAGCAGTACTTC
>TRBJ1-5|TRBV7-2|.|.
CASSPSSGSNQPQHF
TGTGCCAGCAGCCCCAGTAGCGGCAGCAATCAGCCCCAGCATTTT
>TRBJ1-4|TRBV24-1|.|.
CATSDSQGEKLFF
TGTGCCACCAGTGATTCTCAGGGTGAAAAACTGTTTTTT
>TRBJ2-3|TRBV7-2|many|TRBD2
CASSLALAGGPDTQYF
TGTGCCAGCAGCTTAGCGCTAGCGGGAGGGCCAGATACGCAGTATTTT
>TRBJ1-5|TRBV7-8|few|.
CASSLAAGANQPQHF
TGTGCCAGCAGCTTAGCGGCCGGGGCCAATCAGCCCCAGCATTTT
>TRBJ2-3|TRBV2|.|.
CASSDRVGTDTQYF
TGTGCCAGCAGTGACAGGGTGGGCACAGATACGCAGTATTTT
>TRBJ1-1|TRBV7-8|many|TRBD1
CASSIRYGTASMNTEAFF
TGTGCCAGCAGCATAAGATACGGGACAGCGTCAATGAACACTGAAGCTTTCTTT
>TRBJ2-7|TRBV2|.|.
CASSDRPEYEQYF
TGTGCCAGCAGTGACAGGCCTGAGTACGAGCAGTACTTC
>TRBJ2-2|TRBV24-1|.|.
CATSEGAGELFF
TGTGCCACCAGTGAAGGTGCCGGGGAGCTGTTTTTT
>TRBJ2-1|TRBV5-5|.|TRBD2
CASSRIKTSGGDEQFF
TGTGCCAGCAGCCGAATAAAGACTAGCGGGGGCGATGAGCAGTTCTTC
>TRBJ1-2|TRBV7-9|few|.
CASSLGGSREFHYGYTF
TGTGCCAGCAGCTTGGGGGGGTCCAGGGAGTTTCACTATGGCTACACCTTC
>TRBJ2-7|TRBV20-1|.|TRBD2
CSARTSREQYF
TGCAGTGCCCGGACTAGTCGAGAGCAGTACTTC
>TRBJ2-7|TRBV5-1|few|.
CASSPMGHAEQYF
TGCGCCAGCAGCCCGATGGGACACGCCGAGCAGTACTTC
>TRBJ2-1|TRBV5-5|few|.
CASSFESVSYNEQFF
TGTGCCAGCAGCTTTGAAAGCGTTTCCTACAATGAGCAGTTCTTC
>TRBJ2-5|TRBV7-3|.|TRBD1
CASSSTGTQETQYF
TGTGCCAGCAGCTCGACAGGGACACAAGAGACCCAGTACTTC